Shown below are 27 T cell receptor beta chains from a single sample sequenced in a study of blood T cells in healthy people across ages. Combining a sample-barcoded 5' primer with a J-beta primer mix, a second PCR ran for roughly 6 to 12 cycles. TCRdb reprocessed the 5' RACE reads with MiXCR, giving one entry per CDR3 protein. The sample consists of about 930,000 distinct CDR3 sequences, almost 30% of them appearing once. A further study also used this sample, focusing on T cells of mothers and their children.

Sequenced input: blood. The receptors were sampled from a middle-aged woman in good health.

This chain connects TRBV20-1 to TRBJ1-1; D is unresolved. Per germline, CDR1 DFQATT and CDR2 SNEGSKA (reference sequence). The V and J ends lost 7 bases and 0 bases respectively, with 12 bases between them. The CDR3 covers 13 residues. This chain's CDR3 is CSGPEFVNTEAFF. The DNA of the CDR3 is TGCAGTGGTCCCGAATTTGTGAACACTGAAGCTTTCTTT.

The rearrangement links TRBV20-1 to TRBJ1-1; D is unclear. The CDR3 runs 11 residues. With 6 bases removed from V and 1 base from J, the gap between germline ends came to 6 bases. Per the germline V gene, CDR1 is DFQATT and CDR2 is SNEGSKA (reference sequence). For the CDR3, the DNA is TGCAGTGCGCTGGGGAACACTGAAGCTTTCTTT. It yields the protein CSALGNTEAFF.

Comment on this clonotype: A junction end diverges from the germline sequence, so it may reflect a read error. The chain uses TRBV28 and TRBJ2-5, with D perhaps matching TRBD1 or TRBD2 (7 bases each). Germline-derived CDR1 and CDR2 are MDHEN and SYDVKM. The CDR3 is 14 residues long. The CDR3 loop reads CANSPRQGGETQYF. As DNA, the CDR3 is TGTGCCAACAGTCCACGACAGGGAGGGGAGACCCAGTACTTC.

The gene calls are TRBV15 and TRBJ1-5; D is uncertain. Germline assignment: CDR1 LNHNV and CDR2 YYDKDF (reference sequence). V was trimmed by 4 bases and J by 0 bases, leaving 7 bases between them. The CDR3 loop spans 14 amino acids. CDR3 DNA: TGTGCCACCAGCAAACAGAATAGCAATCAGCCCCAGCATTTT. This codes for CATSKQNSNQPQHF.

This clonotype was recorded many times. The rearrangement links TRBV7-2 to TRBJ2-3; D gene uncertain. CDR1 is SGHTA, CDR2 FQGNSA, per germline. Trimming left V 1 base short and J 1 base short, with 6 bases between. CDR3 length equals 14 residues. CDR3 region: CASSLGAGTDTQYF. The CDR3 DNA sequence: TGTGCCAGCAGCTTAGGGGCGGGCACAGATACGCAGTATTTT.

A note on this clonotype: Sequence at one end of the junction differs from germline and may be a read error. This sequence joins TRBV7-9 and TRBJ2-5; the match to TRBD1 covers 7 bases. Germline-derived CDR1 and CDR2 are SEHNR and FQNEAQ (reference sequence). The CDR3 is made up of 14 amino acids. DNA of the CDR3: TGTGCCAGCAGCTTTGACAGGGAACAAGAGCCCCAGTACTTC. Amino acids: CASSFDREQEPQYF.

This chain connects TRBV20-1 to TRBJ2-1; no definite D call. Germline V gene data show CDR1 as DFQATT and CDR2 as SNEGSKA (reference sequence). The CDR3 is made up of 10 amino acids. The ends were cut back, 4 bases at V and 4 bases at J, with 2 bases in the middle. CDR3 DNA: TGCAGTGCTAAATACAATGAGCAGTTCTTC. Protein product: CSAKYNEQFF.

In regard to this clonotype: Germline and junction disagree at one end, which may indicate a read error. The J gene is TRBJ1-5, the V gene TRBV7-9, with D tentatively TRBD1 (5 bases). Germline V CDR1 and CDR2: SEHNR, FQNEAQ (reference sequence). CDR3 length: 17 residues. The CDR3 bases are TGTGTCAGCAGCTTAGTGCCGGGACCAGGCCTGGCCCAGCCCCAGCATTTT. Protein: CVSSLVPGPGLAQPQHF.

CDR3 amino acids: CASSESGTSGGELFF. The CDR3 DNA follows: TGTGCCAGCAGTGAATCCGGGACTAGCGGGGGGGAGCTGTTTTTT. The chain uses TRBV2 and TRBJ2-2; 12 bases are shared with TRBD2. CDR1 is SNHLY, CDR2 FYNNEI, per germline. With V trimmed by 2 bases and J by 8 bases, 3 bases remained unmatched. The CDR3 extends over 15 amino acids.

This clonotype occurred a few times. The chain uses TRBV5-6 and TRBJ1-1; 7 bases fit TRBD1. Germline lookup yields CDR1 SGHDT and CDR2 YYEEEE. The CDR3 contains 17 residues. Trimming took 5 bases from V and 0 from J; bases not matched to a gene: 13. CDR3 sequence reads: CASRPRGRGVMNTEAFF. CDR3 sequence (DNA): TGTGCCAGCAGACCGAGGGGGCGCGGGGTCATGAACACTGAAGCTTTCTTT.

The chain has TRBV28 and TRBJ1-1; no clear D. This CDR3 region has 14 residues. Per the germline V gene, CDR1 is MDHEN and CDR2 is SYDVKM. V gave up 2 bases and J gave up 1 base, with 8 bases separating them. The CDR3 nucleotides read TGTGCCAGCAGTTTAGGGGTCAAGAACACTGAAGCTTTCTTT. Translating gives CASSLGVKNTEAFF.

In the case of this clonotype: This may be a read error: a much more frequent sequence differs by one nucleotide. This rearrangement joins TRBV10-3 to TRBJ2-5, with 11 nucleotides matching TRBD1. This CDR3 has 16 residues. Germline CDR1 and CDR2: ENHRY and SYGVKD. V dropped 3 bases and J dropped 9; count of bases not matched to a gene: 12. The CDR3 loop is CAISETGQGALGSQYF. The CDR3 nucleotides read TGTGCCATCAGTGAAACTGGACAGGGGGCTTTGGGGTCCCAGTACTTC.

This clonotype was picked up a small number of times. The rearrangement uses TRBV5-1 and TRBJ2-1; TRBD1 matches at 7 bases. There are 14 residues in the CDR3. Looked up from germline, CDR1 is SGHRS and CDR2 is YFSETQ. The V segment lost 5 bases and the J segment 10 bases; nucleotides outside the gene matches: 12. The CDR3 sequence is CASRNRDRSSEQFF. In DNA form, the CDR3 reads TGCGCCAGCAGGAACCGGGACAGATCATCGGAGCAGTTCTTC.

The chain employs TRBV5-1 and TRBJ1-4; TRBD1 matches at 7 bases. The CDR3 consists of 15 residues. Germline CDR1 SGHRS, CDR2 YFSETQ. Germline trimming cut 4 bases from V and 1 base from J; bases unmatched to any gene: 4. CDR3 DNA sequence: TGCGCCAGCAGCGCGTACAGGGGAACTAATGAAAAACTGTTTTTT. As protein: CASSAYRGTNEKLFF. Variable domain in full (rest from reference TRBV5-1 and TRBJ1-4): KAGVTQTPRYLIKTRGQQVTLSCSPISGHRSVSWYQQTPGQGLQFLFEYFSETQRNKGNFPGRFSGRQFSNSRSEMNVSTLELGDSALYLCASSAYRGTNEKLFFGSGTQLSVL.

This clonotype has more than one count but fewer than ten. CDR3 amino acids: CASSRQTSGVRNEQFF. CDR3 bases: TGTGCCAGCAGCCGCCAGACTAGCGGGGTGCGCAATGAGCAGTTCTTC. The chain recombines TRBV3-1 with TRBJ2-1, with 11 positions matching TRBD2. CDR1 and CDR2 from the germline V gene are LGHDT and YNNKEL (reference sequence). The CDR3 runs to 16 residues. V shed 4 bases, J shed 6 bases, and the junction held 8 bases outside the gene matches.

This clonotype turned up a few times. This may be a read error, as it is one base from a much larger clone. V and J are TRBV5-5 and TRBJ1-1; 7 nucleotides match TRBD1. The trim removed 0 bases at V and 5 bases at J, leaving 4 bases unmatched. The germline V gene encodes CDR1 SGHKS and CDR2 YYEKEE (reference sequence). The CDR3 spans 14 residues. This CDR3 reads CASSLVTGRTEAFF. The CDR3 coding sequence is TGTGCCAGCAGCTTGGTGACAGGGAGAACTGAAGCTTTCTTT.

Only a few counts were recorded for this clonotype. It is unclear where the CDR3 begins or ends on the DNA, so no DNA is shown, and the CDR3 is as TCRdb lists it. The chain joins TRBV7-8 to TRBJ1-2; the table names TRBD1, a call not compared with the DNA. Germline lookup yields CDR1 SGHVS and CDR2 FQNEAQ. The CDR3 contains 15 residues when both ends are counted. CDR3 amino acids: CASSLASGTNYGCTF.

Many counts were recorded for this clonotype. The chain is built from TRBV12-5 and TRBJ2-5, with 7 bases aligning to TRBD2. CDR3 length: 13 residues. Germline CDR1 LGHNT, CDR2 FRNRAP. J was trimmed by 5 bases and V by 6 bases; bases with no gene match: 6. CDR3 in DNA: TGTGCTAGTGGATCTAGCGGCGGGGAGACCCAGTACTTC. As protein: CASGSSGGETQYF.

The CDR3 sequence is CASSFAGNTDTQYF. For the CDR3, the DNA is TGTGCCAGTAGTTTCGCAGGAAACACAGATACGCAGTATTTT. V gene TRBV19 combines with J gene TRBJ2-3, with D unresolved. The CDR3 length is 14 residues. Germline values: CDR1 LNHDA, CDR2 SQIVND (reference sequence). V shed 5 bases and J shed 2 bases, with 11 bases lying between them.

This clonotype was seen at least ten times. The V and J genes are TRBV7-8 and TRBJ2-5, with 7 bases matching TRBD1. The J segment lost 5 bases and the V segment lost 6 bases, leaving 9 bases of the junction unmatched. This CDR3 is built from 14 residues. Germline V gene sequence: CDR1 SGHVS, CDR2 FQNEAQ. DNA for the CDR3: TGTGCCAGCAGTACTCAGGGGGTGCGCGAGACCCAGTACTTC. It specifies CASSTQGVRETQYF.

This clonotype was observed at least ten times. The CDR3 loop reads CASCRTSGGEETQYF. CDR3 nucleotide sequence: TGTGCCAGCTGTCGGACTAGCGGGGGTGAGGAGACCCAGTACTTC. This chain joins TRBV7-2 and TRBJ2-7, with 13 nucleotides matching TRBD2. The DNA end lines up better with TRBJ2-5; the J call may be wrong. Looked up from germline, CDR1 is SGHTA and CDR2 is FQGNSA. This CDR3 region has 15 residues.

A word on this clonotype: A junction end diverges from the germline sequence, so it may reflect a read error. The chain links TRBV7-2 to TRBJ2-1; TRBD2 matches at 9 bases. Germline-derived CDR1 and CDR2 are SGHTA and FQGNSA. CDR3 length: 19 amino acids. The CDR3 coding sequence is TGTGCCAGCAGCTTAGTTAGGACTAGCGTCAAGAGCTCCTACAATGAGCGGTTCTTC. Its translation: CASSLVRTSVKSSYNERFF. The variable domain in full, completed from reference TRBV7-2 and TRBJ2-1, reads GAGVSQSPSNKVTEKGKDVELRCDPISGHTALYWYRQSLGQGLEFLIYFQGNSAPDKSGLPSDRFSAERTGGSVSTLTIQRTQQEDSAVYLCASSLVRTSVKSSYNERFFGPGTRLTVL.

Comment on this clonotype: A much larger clonotype is one base distant, so this may be a read error. Here the CDR3 DNA reads TGCAGTCCTGCGGGGGGCGAAGAGACCCAGTACTTC. Translating it yields CSPAGGEETQYF. The J gene is TRBJ2-4, the V gene TRBV20-1, with 8 bases identical to TRBD2. The J call is in doubt because the DNA end fits TRBJ2-5 better. This CDR3 is 12 amino acids long. CDR1 and CDR2 (germline): DFQATT, SNEGSKA (reference sequence).

The genes are TRBV9 and TRBJ2-1; D ambiguous. The V gene's germline CDR1 is SGDLS and CDR2 YYNGEE. Trimming took off 0 bases at V and 9 bases at J, with 16 bases between the two ends. CDR3 length: 15 amino acids. The DNA for the CDR3 is TGTGCCAGCAGCGTAGTGCCGAGACCCTCCAGTGAGCAGTTCTTC. The encoded protein is CASSVVPRPSSEQFF.

The chain uses TRBV5-1 and TRBJ2-7, with D perhaps given as TRBD1 or TRBD2 (5 bases each). With 3 bases removed from V and 3 bases from J, the gap between germline ends came to 19 bases. The CDR3 is 16 amino acids. Germline CDR1 is SGHRS and CDR2 is YFSETQ. The DNA of the CDR3 is TGCGCCAGCAGCTCGGAGCGGCCCGGACAAGACTACGAGCAGTACTTC. Amino acids: CASSSERPGQDYEQYF.

The table lists this clonotype with a few counts. This chain joins TRBV7-8 and TRBJ1-1, with TRBD1 matching 7 bases. The CDR3 covers 15 residues. Germline V lookup: CDR1 SGHVS, CDR2 FQNEAQ. Trimming at V came to 0 bases and at J to 4 bases, leaving 5 bases not matched to a gene. CDR3 nucleotide sequence: TGTGCCAGCAGCTTAGCCCCAGGGGGGGGCACTGAAGCTTTCTTT. It encodes CASSLAPGGGTEAFF.

This clonotype was picked up many times. This chain links TRBV24-1 with TRBJ2-6; D could derive from TRBD1 or TRBD2 (5 bases each). V lost 7 bases and J 2 bases, leaving 11 bases between the germline ends. CDR1 and CDR2 (germline): KGHDR, SFDVKD. CDR3 length: 15 amino acids. In nucleotides, the CDR3 is TGTGCCACCAGAACCCAGGGACCTGGGGCCAACGTCCTGACTTTC. It codes for CATRTQGPGANVLTF.